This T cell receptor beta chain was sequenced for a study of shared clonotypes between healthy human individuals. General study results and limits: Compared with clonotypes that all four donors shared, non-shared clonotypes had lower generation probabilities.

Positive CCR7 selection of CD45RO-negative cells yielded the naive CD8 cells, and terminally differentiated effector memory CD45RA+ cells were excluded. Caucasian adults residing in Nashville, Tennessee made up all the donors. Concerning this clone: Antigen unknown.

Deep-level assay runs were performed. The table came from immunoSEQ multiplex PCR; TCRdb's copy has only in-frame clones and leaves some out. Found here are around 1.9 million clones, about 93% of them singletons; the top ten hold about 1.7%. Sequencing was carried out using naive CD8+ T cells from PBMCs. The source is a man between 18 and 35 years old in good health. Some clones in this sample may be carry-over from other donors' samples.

The CDR3 DNA reads as TGTGCCAGCAGCTTAGGCGGCAGCACCTACGAGCAGTACTTC. This encodes CASSLGGSTYEQYF. The chain couples TRBV7-6 to TRBJ2-7, with unresolved D. The CDR3 runs to 14 residues. The V gene's germline CDR1 is SGHVS and CDR2 FNYEAQ. The V end lost 1 base, the J end lost 2 bases, and 9 bases lay between the germline ends.